This is a list of T cell receptor beta chains from one sample in a study of blood T cell repertoires in COVID-19. The data were produced by immunoSEQ multiplex PCR, yet TCRdb's version contains in-frame clones alone and is incomplete. The sample lists tens of thousands of clones; roughly 90% were seen once. What was sequenced was peripheral blood. The source of these receptors is a man in his forties with COVID-19, enrolled during active disease. Both conserved end residues are part of each CDR3.

j_call: TRBJ1-2
v_call: TRBV4-2
cdr3_aa: CASSQDSGTGLPTTF

j_call: TRBJ2-3
v_call: TRBV9
cdr3_aa: CASSARGSGGGSGAQYF

j_call: TRBJ2-7
v_call: TRBV10-3
cdr3_aa: CAIRDSPAYEQYF

j_call: TRBJ2-2
v_call: TRBV18
cdr3_aa: CASSPPIGGAGELFF

j_call: TRBJ1-5
v_call: TRBV10-2
cdr3_aa: CASSSSYDLSNQPQHF

j_call: TRBJ2-1
v_call: TRBV5-6
cdr3_aa: CASSLGASGGNSYNEQFF

j_call: TRBJ2-1
v_call: TRBV28
cdr3_aa: CASMSGGARNEQFF

j_call: TRBJ2-5
v_call: TRBV19
cdr3_aa: CASSDRVEETQYF

j_call: TRBJ2-1
v_call: TRBV5-1
cdr3_aa: CASSLGQGAFNEQFF

j_call: TRBJ1-2
v_call: TRBV5-1
cdr3_aa: CASSRDGSEANYGYTF

j_call: TRBJ1-1
v_call: TRBV5-1
cdr3_aa: CASSLRTGITEAFF

j_call: TRBJ1-3
v_call: TRBV18
cdr3_aa: CASSPPHSGDTIYF

j_call: TRBJ1-1
v_call: TRBV5-1
cdr3_aa: CASSLADRGQAFF

j_call: TRBJ1-1
v_call: TRBV5-1
cdr3_aa: CASSSGNLGNTEAFF

j_call: TRBJ2-5
v_call: TRBV5-4
cdr3_aa: CASSYPGTGREETQYF

j_call: TRBJ1-2
v_call: TRBV7-3
cdr3_aa: CASSPGTDYGYTF

j_call: TRBJ1-6
v_call: TRBV11-2
cdr3_aa: CASSSQGPHNSPLHF

j_call: TRBJ2-1
v_call: TRBV29-1
cdr3_aa: CSVAGAREQFF

j_call: TRBJ1-2
v_call: TRBV5-1
cdr3_aa: CASSLGDGQSGGYTF

j_call: TRBJ2-7
v_call: TRBV3-1/TRBV3-2
cdr3_aa: CASSTSGGAYEQYF

j_call: TRBJ1-6
v_call: TRBV2
cdr3_aa: CASRETGANSPLHF

j_call: TRBJ1-2
v_call: TRBV28
cdr3_aa: CASVQGKDGYTF

j_call: TRBJ2-7
v_call: TRBV5-1
cdr3_aa: CASSQSGAPAYEQYF

j_call: TRBJ2-7
v_call: TRBV12-3/TRBV12-4
cdr3_aa: CASSTGGPYEQYF

j_call: TRBJ2-1
v_call: TRBV3-1/TRBV3-2
cdr3_aa: CASSRTQGAFYNEQFF

j_call: TRBJ1-3
v_call: TRBV3-1/TRBV3-2
cdr3_aa: CASSQEGAGGNTIYF

j_call: TRBJ2-7
v_call: TRBV10-2
cdr3_aa: CASSERGYEQYF

j_call: TRBJ2-3
v_call: TRBV5-4
cdr3_aa: CASSSDRGAMDTQYF

j_call: TRBJ1-1
v_call: TRBV5-1
cdr3_aa: CASSPLSGFNTEAFF

j_call: TRBJ2-1
v_call: TRBV19
cdr3_aa: CASTLRGHYNEQFF

j_call: TRBJ2-7
v_call: TRBV6-5
cdr3_aa: CASSYSILGGYEQYF

j_call: TRBJ2-2
v_call: TRBV10-3
cdr3_aa: CAISIGEGGPGELFF